This is a list of T cell receptor beta chains from one sample in a study of CD8 T cells in ankylosing spondylitis. TCRdb fed the 5' RACE reads into MiXCR, producing one record per CDR3 protein. The data show some 92,000 distinct CDR3 sequences, 27% seen once. Material: blood, either unsorted or a sorted T cell fraction (not recorded which). These receptors were collected from a male donor with ankylosing spondylitis or in good health (not recorded which). CDR3s include the opening cysteine and the closing phenylalanine or tryptophan. A D gene is named only where the DNA matches it firmly. A row's size may be missing; if present it is once, few, many or a size class.

>TRBV20-1|TRBJ2-3|18|.|few
CSARDSTPMDLLTDTQYF
TGCAGTGCTAGAGATAGTACCCCAATGGATCTTCTCACAGATACGCAGTATTTT
>TRBV20-1|TRBJ2-2|15|TRBD1|.
CSARVRRGLTGELFF
TGCAGTGCTAGAGTACGCAGGGGGCTCACCGGGGAGCTGTTTTTT
>TRBV7-2|TRBJ2-4|16|.|.
CASSLVSGVAKNIQYF
TGTGCCAGCAGCTTAGTAAGCGGAGTAGCCAAAAACATTCAGTACTTC
>TRBV20-1|TRBJ2-7|15|TRBD1|.
CSARETTGPFFEQYF
TGCAGTGCTAGAGAGACGACAGGGCCTTTCTTCGAGCAGTACTTC
>TRBV7-7|TRBJ2-2|13|.|.
CAIARGSTGELFF
TGTGCCATCGCGAGGGGTTCCACCGGGGAGCTGTTTTTT
>TRBV20-1|TRBJ2-1|14|.|few
CSARRGRDYNEQFF
TGCAGTGCTAGGAGGGGCAGGGACTACAATGAGCAGTTCTTC
>TRBV12-3/TRBV12-4|TRBJ1-6|14|.|few
CASGIQGRNSPLHF
TGTGCCAGTGGAATCCAGGGGAGAAATTCACCCCTCCACTTT
>TRBV5-1|TRBJ2-1|14|.|.
CASSPTLATGEQFF
TGCGCCAGCAGCCCGACTCTCGCGACTGGTGAGCAGTTCTTC
>TRBV11-2|TRBJ2-3|16|.|.
CASSLYDGVATDTQYF
TGTGCCAGCAGCTTATATGACGGCGTGGCGACAGATACGCAGTATTTT
>TRBV27|TRBJ1-5|15|.|.
CASSLSAGWEQPQHF
TGTGCCAGCAGTTTATCGGCCGGGTGGGAACAGCCCCAGCATTTT
>TRBV5-1|TRBJ2-1|14|TRBD2|few
CASSLDLAGAEQFF
TGCGCCAGCAGCTTGGATCTAGCGGGGGCCGAGCAGTTCTTC
>TRBV27|TRBJ2-1|14|.|many
CASRARDPNNEQFF
TGTGCCAGCCGCGCCCGGGACCCCAACAATGAGCAGTTCTTC
>TRBV10-3|TRBJ1-3|16|.|.
CAISVILGTSGNTIYF
TGTGCCATCAGTGTGATCTTGGGCACCTCTGGAAACACCATATATTTT
>TRBV7-6|TRBJ2-5|14|.|.
CASSLNQGRETQYF
TGTGCCAGCAGCTTAAACCAGGGTCGTGAGACCCAGTACTTC
>TRBV3-1|TRBJ2-2|16|.|.
CASSQPGPPRPGELFF
TGTGCCAGCAGCCAGCCGGGACCCCCGAGGCCCGGGGAGCTGTTTTTT
>TRBV20-1|TRBJ1-5|16|.|.
CSARDDGWSVNQPQHF
TGCAGTGCTAGAGATGACGGTTGGTCTGTCAATCAGCCCCAGCATTTT
>TRBV20-1|TRBJ1-4|17|TRBD1|.
CSATYRPGQARYEKLFF
TGCAGTGCTACCTATAGGCCAGGACAGGCTAGATATGAAAAACTGTTTTTT
>TRBV7-2|TRBJ1-3|15|.|few
CASSRTGSSGNTIYF
TGTGCCAGCAGCCGAACAGGGAGCTCTGGAAACACCATATATTTT
>TRBV12-3/TRBV12-4|TRBJ1-5|16|.|.
CASSLRGAMSNQPQHF
TGTGCCAGCAGTTTAAGGGGGGCAATGAGCAATCAGCCCCAGCATTTT
>TRBV20-1|TRBJ1-3|17|TRBD1|once
CSAAQYLQGTSGNTIYF
TGCAGTGCTGCCCAATACCTACAGGGGACCTCTGGAAACACCATATATTTT
>TRBV7-6|TRBJ2-1|12|.|few
CASSHRTFEQFF
TGTGCCAGCAGCCATAGGACATTTGAGCAGTTCTTC
>TRBV28|TRBJ1-3|12|.|.
CASSLSAGTIYF
TGTGCCAGCAGTTTATCCGCAGGCACCATATATTTT
>TRBV6-5|TRBJ2-5|15|.|once
CASSHTGTPKETQYF
TGTGCCAGCAGTCACACCGGGACTCCGAAAGAGACCCAGTACTTC
>TRBV29-1|TRBJ2-7|15|TRBD1|.
CSVVAGTGAGNEQYF
TGCAGCGTTGTGGCGGGGACAGGGGCTGGGAACGAGCAGTACTTC
>TRBV10-3|TRBJ2-7|14|TRBD2|few
CAIRQGLGTYEQYF
TGTGCCATCAGACAAGGACTAGGAACGTACGAGCAGTACTTC
>TRBV20-1|TRBJ1-2|15|TRBD1|few
CSASEDRVFNYGYTF
TGCAGTGCTAGCGAAGACAGGGTGTTTAACTATGGCTACACCTTC
>TRBV7-2|TRBJ1-6|14|TRBD1|.
CASSLEGAPRALHF
TGTGCCAGCAGCTTAGAGGGGGCCCCCAGGGCCCTCCACTTT
>TRBV12-3/TRBV12-4|TRBJ1-2|13|.|.
CASSFLRENGYTF
TGTGCCAGCAGTTTCTTACGGGAGAATGGCTACACCTTC